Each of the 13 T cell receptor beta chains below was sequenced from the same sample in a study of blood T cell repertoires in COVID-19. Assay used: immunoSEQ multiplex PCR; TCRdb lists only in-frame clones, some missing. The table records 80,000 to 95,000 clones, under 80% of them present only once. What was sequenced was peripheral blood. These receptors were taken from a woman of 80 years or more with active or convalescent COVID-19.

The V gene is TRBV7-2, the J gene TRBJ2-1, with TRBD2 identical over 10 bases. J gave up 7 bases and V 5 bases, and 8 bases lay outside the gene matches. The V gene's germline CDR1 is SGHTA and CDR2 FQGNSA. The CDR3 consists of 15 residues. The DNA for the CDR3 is TGTGCCAGCAGCGGACAGCGGGGGGGCCAAAATGAGCAGTTCTTC. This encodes CASSGQRGGQNEQFF. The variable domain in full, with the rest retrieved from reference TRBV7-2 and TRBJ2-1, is GAGVSQSPSNKVTEKGKDVELRCDPISGHTALYWYRQSLGQGLEFLIYFQGNSAPDKSGLPSDRFSAERTGGSVSTLTIQRTQQEDSAVYLCASSGQRGGQNEQFFGPGTRLTVL.

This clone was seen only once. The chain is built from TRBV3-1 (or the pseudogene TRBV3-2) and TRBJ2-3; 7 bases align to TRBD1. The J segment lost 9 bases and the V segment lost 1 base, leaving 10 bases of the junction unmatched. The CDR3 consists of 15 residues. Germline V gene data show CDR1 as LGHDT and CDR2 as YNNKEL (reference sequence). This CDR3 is CASSQGRGYMQTQYF. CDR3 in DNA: TGTGCCAGCAGCCAAGGCAGGGGGTATATGCAGACGCAGTATTTT.

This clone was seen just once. CDR3 region: CASSPGGSGANVLTF. CDR3 DNA sequence: TGTGCCAGCAGCCCAGGGGGGTCTGGGGCCAACGTCCTGACTTTC. The genes are TRBV7-2 and TRBJ2-6, with D possibly being TRBD1 (7 bases). Trimming shortened V by 5 bases and J by 1 base, and 9 bases separated the two germline ends. The CDR3 has 15 residues. In germline, CDR1 is SGHTA, CDR2 FQGNSA.

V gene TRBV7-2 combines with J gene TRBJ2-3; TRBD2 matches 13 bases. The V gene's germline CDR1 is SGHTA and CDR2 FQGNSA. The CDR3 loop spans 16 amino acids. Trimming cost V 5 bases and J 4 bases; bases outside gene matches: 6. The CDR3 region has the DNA TGTGCCAGCAGCGCCAGACTAGCGGGGGGCTCAGATACGCAGTATTTT. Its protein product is CASSARLAGGSDTQYF.

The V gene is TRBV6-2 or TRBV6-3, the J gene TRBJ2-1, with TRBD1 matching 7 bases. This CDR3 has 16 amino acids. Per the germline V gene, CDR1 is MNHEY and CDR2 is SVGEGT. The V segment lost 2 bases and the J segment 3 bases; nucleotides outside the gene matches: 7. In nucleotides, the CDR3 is TGTGCCAGCAGTTACCCCCCCGGGACAGTCTACAATGAGCAGTTCTTC. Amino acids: CASSYPPGTVYNEQFF.

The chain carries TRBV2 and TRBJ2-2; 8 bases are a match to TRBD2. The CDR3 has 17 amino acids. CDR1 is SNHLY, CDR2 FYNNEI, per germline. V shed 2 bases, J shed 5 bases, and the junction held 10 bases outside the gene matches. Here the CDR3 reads CASSERRGVGGTGELFF. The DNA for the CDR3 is TGTGCCAGCAGTGAACGGCGGGGGGTCGGTGGGACCGGGGAGCTGTTTTTT.

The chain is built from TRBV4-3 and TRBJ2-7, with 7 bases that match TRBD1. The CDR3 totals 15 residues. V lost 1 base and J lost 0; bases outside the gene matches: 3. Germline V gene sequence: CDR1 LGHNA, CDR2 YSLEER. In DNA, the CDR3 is TGCGCCAGCAGCCAAGTGGCAGGGGGCTCCTACGAGCAGTACTTC. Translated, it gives CASSQVAGGSYEQYF.

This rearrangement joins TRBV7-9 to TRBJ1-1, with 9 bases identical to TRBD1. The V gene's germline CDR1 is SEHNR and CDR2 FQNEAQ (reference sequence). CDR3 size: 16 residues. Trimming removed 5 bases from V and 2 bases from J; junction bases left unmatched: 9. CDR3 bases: TGTGCCAGCAGCCGAGGGACAGGGAGAGCAAACACTGAAGCTTTCTTT. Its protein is CASSRGTGRANTEAFF. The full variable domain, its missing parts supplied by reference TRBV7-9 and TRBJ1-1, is DTGVSQNPRHKITKRGQNVTFRCDPISEHNRLYWYRQTLGQGPEFLTYFQNEAQLEKSRLLSDRFSAERPKGSFSTLEIQRTEQGDSAMYLCASSRGTGRANTEAFFGQGTRLTVV.

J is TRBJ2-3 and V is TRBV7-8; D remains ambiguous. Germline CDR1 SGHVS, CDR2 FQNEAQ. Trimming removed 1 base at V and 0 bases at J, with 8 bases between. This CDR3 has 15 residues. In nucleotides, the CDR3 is TGTGCCAGCAGCTTAGATCGCAGGAGCACAGATACGCAGTATTTT. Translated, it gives CASSLDRRSTDTQYF.

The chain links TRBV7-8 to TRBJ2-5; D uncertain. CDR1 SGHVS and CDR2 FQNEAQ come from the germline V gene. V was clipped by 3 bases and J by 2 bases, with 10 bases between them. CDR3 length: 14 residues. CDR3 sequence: CASSFATVQETQYF. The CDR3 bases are TGTGCCAGCAGCTTTGCCACAGTGCAAGAGACCCAGTACTTC.

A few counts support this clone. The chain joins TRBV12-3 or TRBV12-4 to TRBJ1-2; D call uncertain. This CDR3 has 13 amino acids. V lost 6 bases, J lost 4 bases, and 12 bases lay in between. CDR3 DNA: TGTGCCAGCAGATTCGACGGGGTCTATGGCTACACCTTC. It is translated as CASRFDGVYGYTF.

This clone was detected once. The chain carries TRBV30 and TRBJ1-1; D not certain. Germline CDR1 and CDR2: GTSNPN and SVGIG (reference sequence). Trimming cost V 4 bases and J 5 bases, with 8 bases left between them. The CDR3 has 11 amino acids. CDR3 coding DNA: TGTGCCTGGACCTTCCGGACTGAAGCTTTCTTT. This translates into CAWTFRTEAFF.

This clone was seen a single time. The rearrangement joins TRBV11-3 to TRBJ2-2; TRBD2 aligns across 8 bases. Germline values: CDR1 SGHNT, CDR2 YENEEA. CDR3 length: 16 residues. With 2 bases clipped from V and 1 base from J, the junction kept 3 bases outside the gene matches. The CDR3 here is CASSLSGGRNTGELFF. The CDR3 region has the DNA TGTGCCAGCAGCTTATCGGGAGGGCGGAACACCGGGGAGCTGTTTTTT.